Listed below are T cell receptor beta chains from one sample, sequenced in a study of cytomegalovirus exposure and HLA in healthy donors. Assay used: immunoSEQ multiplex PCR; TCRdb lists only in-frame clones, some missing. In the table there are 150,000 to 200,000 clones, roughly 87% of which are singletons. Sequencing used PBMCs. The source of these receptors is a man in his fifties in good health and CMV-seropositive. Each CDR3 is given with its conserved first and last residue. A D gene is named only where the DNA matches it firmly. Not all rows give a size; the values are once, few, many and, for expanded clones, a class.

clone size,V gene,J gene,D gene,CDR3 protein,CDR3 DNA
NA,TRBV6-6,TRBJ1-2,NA,CASSYVEGGDGYTF,TGTGCCAGCAGTTATGTTGAGGGCGGCGATGGCTACACCTTC
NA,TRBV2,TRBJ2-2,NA,CASSSTGELFF,TGTGCCAGCAGTTCAACCGGGGAGCTGTTTTTT
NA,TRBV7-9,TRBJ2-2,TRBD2,CASSSSGGADTGELFF,TGTGCCAGCAGCTCCAGCGGGGGGGCGGACACCGGGGAGCTGTTTTTT
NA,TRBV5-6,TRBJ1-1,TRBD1,CASSLVGQGFNTEAFF,TGTGCCAGCAGCTTGGTGGGACAGGGGTTTAACACTGAAGCTTTCTTT
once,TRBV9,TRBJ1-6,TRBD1,CASSARGTAYSPLHF,TGTGCCAGCAGCGCCCGTGGGACAGCCTATTCACCCCTCCACTTT
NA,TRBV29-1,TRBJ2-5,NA,CSVERDLGGSQTQYF,TGCAGCGTTGAACGGGATCTTGGGGGGAGCCAGACCCAGTACTTC
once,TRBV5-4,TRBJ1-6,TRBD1,CASSFRDRQNSPLHF,TGTGCCAGCAGCTTCCGGGACAGACAGAATTCACCCCTCCACTTT
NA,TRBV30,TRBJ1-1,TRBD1,CAVNRGMNTEAFF,TGTGCCGTCAACAGGGGTATGAACACTGAAGCTTTCTTT
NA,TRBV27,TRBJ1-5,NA,CASSFRQGGQPQHF,TGTGCCAGCAGTTTCCGTCAGGGAGGTCAGCCCCAGCATTTT
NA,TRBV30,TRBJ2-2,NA,CAWSVRVRETGELFF,TGTGCCTGGAGTGTACGGGTCAGGGAAACCGGGGAGCTGTTTTTT
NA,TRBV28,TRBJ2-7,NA,CASSLNEKQYF,TGTGCCAGCAGTTTAAATGAGAAGCAGTACTTC
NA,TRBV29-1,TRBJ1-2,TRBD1,CSVAVGTDYGYTF,TGCAGCGTTGCAGTGGGGACAGACTATGGCTACACCTTC
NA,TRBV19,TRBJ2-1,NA,CASSIEGVISYNEQFF,TGTGCCAGTAGTATAGAAGGGGTAATCTCCTACAATGAGCAGTTCTTC
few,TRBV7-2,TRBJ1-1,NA,CASSFGQRNTEAFF,TGTGCCAGCAGCTTTGGACAGAGGAACACTGAAGCTTTCTTT
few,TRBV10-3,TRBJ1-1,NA,CAISSSGTEAFF,TGTGCCATCTCATCGTCCGGGACTGAAGCTTTCTTT
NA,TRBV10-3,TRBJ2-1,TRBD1,CAISDGTVYNEQFF,TGTGCCATCAGTGATGGGACAGTCTACAATGAGCAGTTCTTC
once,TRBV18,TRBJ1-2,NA,CASSPQARGYGYTF,TGTGCCAGCTCACCACAAGCTAGGGGCTATGGCTACACCTTC
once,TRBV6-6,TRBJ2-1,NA,CASKADPNYNEQFF,TGTGCCAGCAAAGCGGACCCCAACTACAATGAGCAGTTCTTC
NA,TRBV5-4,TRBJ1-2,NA,CASSFAGGSAYGYTF,TGTGCCAGCAGCTTTGCGGGGGGGTCTGCCTATGGCTACACCTTC
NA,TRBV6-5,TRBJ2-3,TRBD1,CASSYIGQGRTDTQYF,TGTGCCAGCAGTTACATAGGACAGGGACGCACAGATACGCAGTATTTT
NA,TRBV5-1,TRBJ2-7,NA,CASSLGRGTSYEQYF,TGCGCCAGCAGCTTGGGCAGGGGTACCTCCTACGAGCAGTACTTC
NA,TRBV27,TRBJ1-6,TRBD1,CASRWQGASYNSPLHF,TGTGCCAGCAGGTGGCAGGGGGCGTCCTATAATTCACCCCTCCACTTT
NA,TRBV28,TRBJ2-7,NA,CASRLGTLTSNEQYF,TGTGCCAGCAGGTTAGGGACTCTCACCTCGAACGAGCAGTACTTC
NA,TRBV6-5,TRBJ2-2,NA,CASSRGFSTGELFF,TGTGCCAGCAGTCGGGGATTTAGCACCGGGGAGCTGTTTTTT
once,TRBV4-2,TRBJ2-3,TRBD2,CASSQNSGRADTQYF,TGTGCCAGCAGCCAAAATAGCGGGAGGGCTGATACGCAGTATTTT
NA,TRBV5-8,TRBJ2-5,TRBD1,CASSSDRGWQETQYF,TGTGCCAGCAGCTCCGACAGGGGTTGGCAAGAGACCCAGTACTTC
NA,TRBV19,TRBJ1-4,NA,CASSARDEKLFF,TGTGCCAGTAGTGCCCGGGATGAAAAACTGTTTTTT
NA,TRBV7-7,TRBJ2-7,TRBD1,CASSQSPGQGYEQYF,TGTGCTAGCAGCCAGTCCCCGGGACAGGGGTACGAGCAGTACTTC
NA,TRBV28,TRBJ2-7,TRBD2,CASSLLAGGYEQYF,TGTGCCAGCAGTTTACTAGCGGGAGGCTACGAGCAGTACTTC
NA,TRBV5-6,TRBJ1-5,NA,CASSSRTRYQGVNQPQHF,TGTGCCAGCAGCTCCCGAACGCGGTATCAGGGCGTCAATCAGCCCCAGCATTTT
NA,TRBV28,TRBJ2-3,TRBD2,CASSLAGGPGDTQYF,TGTGCCAGCAGTTTAGCGGGGGGGCCGGGAGATACGCAGTATTTT
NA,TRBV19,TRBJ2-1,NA,CASSIQGRPNEQFF,TGTGCCAGTAGTATACAGGGGCGCCCCAATGAGCAGTTCTTC
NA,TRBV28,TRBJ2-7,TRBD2,CATTGTSYEQYF,TGTGCCACAACCGGGACTAGCTACGAGCAGTACTTC
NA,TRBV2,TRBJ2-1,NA,CASSGRYEQFF,TGTGCCAGCAGTGGTCGGTATGAGCAGTTCTTC
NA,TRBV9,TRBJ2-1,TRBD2,CASSVGLAGHNEQFF,TGTGCCAGCAGCGTAGGGCTAGCGGGCCACAATGAGCAGTTCTTC
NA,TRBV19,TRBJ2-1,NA,CASSIWPRSYNEQFF,TGTGCCAGTAGTATCTGGCCTAGATCCTACAATGAGCAGTTCTTC
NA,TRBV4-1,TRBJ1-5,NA,CASSGSGTKNQPQHF,TGCGCCAGCAGTGGGAGCGGAACAAAGAATCAGCCCCAGCATTTT
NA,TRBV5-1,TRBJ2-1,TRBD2,CASSLVLSGRADEQFF,TGCGCCAGCAGCTTGGTCCTTAGCGGGAGGGCTGATGAGCAGTTCTTC
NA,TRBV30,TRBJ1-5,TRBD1,CAWSAHLGTGSQPQHF,TGTGCCTGGAGTGCTCACTTGGGGACAGGCTCCCAGCCCCAGCATTTT
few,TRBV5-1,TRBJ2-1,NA,CASSLGRQGGQFF,TGCGCCAGCAGCTTGGGGAGGCAGGGAGGGCAGTTCTTC
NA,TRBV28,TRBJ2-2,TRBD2,CASSFVLAGVRGTGELFF,TGTGCCAGCAGTTTTGTACTAGCGGGAGTTCGGGGCACCGGGGAGCTGTTTTTT
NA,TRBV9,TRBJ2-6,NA,CASSVYSGANVLTF,TGTGCCAGCAGCGTCTACTCTGGGGCCAACGTCCTGACTTTC